The rows below give T cell receptor beta chains drawn from one sample of a study of human T cells and chemical hapten exposure. TCRdb re-analysed the RACE reads in MiXCR, keeping a single row per CDR3 protein. This repertoire shows tens of thousands of distinct CDR3 sequences, about a tenth found once; its top ten account for 25% to 30%. The sample in question was whole blood, obtained in connection with sensitization to the hapten diphenylcyclopropenone (DPC). Receptors originate from a man aged 50 or older with alopecia areata. Some clones in this sample may be carry-over from other donors' samples. The CDR3 runs from the conserved cysteine through the conserved F or W. The D gene is left open where the match is weak. Clone size is shown for a subset of rows, as once, few, many or a class of expanded clone.

TRBD2,TRBJ2-1,-,TRBV20-1,CSARDSGLAVYNEQFF,TGCAGTGCTAGAGATAGTGGACTAGCGGTATACAATGAGCAGTTCTTC
-,TRBJ1-6,many,TRBV9,CASSVAGIDSPLHF,TGTGCCAGCAGCGTAGCAGGGATTGATTCACCCCTCCACTTT
-,TRBJ2-7,-,TRBV25-1,CASSVEGYEQYF,TGTGCCAGCAGTGTGGAGGGCTACGAGCAGTACTTC
-,TRBJ2-6,-,TRBV29-1,CSVELSGANVLTF,TGCAGCGTTGAACTCTCGGGTGCCAACGTCCTGACTTTC
-,TRBJ2-5,many,TRBV4-1,CASSQDWGVQETQYF,TGCGCCAGCAGCCAAGATTGGGGGGTTCAAGAGACCCAGTACTTC
-,TRBJ2-1,few,TRBV11-2,CASSLSIAVGEQFF,TGTGCCAGCAGCCTATCGATCGCCGTAGGTGAGCAGTTCTTC
-,TRBJ2-7,-,TRBV3-1,CASSQDSSGYYEQYF,TGTGCCAGCAGCCAAGATTCTTCGGGATACTACGAGCAGTACTTC
-,TRBJ1-2,many,TRBV6-5,CASSYTQQGWYGYTF,TGTGCCAGCAGTTACACCCAACAGGGATGGTATGGCTACACCTTC
-,TRBJ2-3,many,TRBV7-9,CASRLPVTDTQYF,TGTGCCAGCAGGTTACCCGTCACAGATACGCAGTATTTT
-,TRBJ1-3,many,TRBV20-1,CSARDSRNTIYF,TGCAGTGCTAGGGACAGTAGAAACACCATATATTTT
-,TRBJ2-7,many,TRBV5-5,CASSFSGGAIYEQYF,TGTGCCAGCAGCTTTTCTGGCGGGGCAATTTACGAGCAGTACTTC
TRBD2,TRBJ2-7,-,TRBV29-1,CSVAGTSGFAQYF,TGCAGCGTTGCTGGGACTAGCGGTTTTGCGCAGTACTTC
TRBD1,TRBJ2-7,-,TRBV12-3/TRBV12-4,CASRDGQGPSYEQYF,TGTGCCAGCAGGGATGGACAGGGCCCCTCCTACGAGCAGTACTTC
TRBD2,TRBJ2-1,many,TRBV29-1,CSVGRRLAGFYNEQFF,TGCAGCGTTGGAAGGAGACTAGCGGGTTTCTACAATGAGCAGTTCTTC
TRBD2,TRBJ2-1,-,TRBV6-1,CASRPTSGVYNEQFF,TGTGCCAGCAGACCCACTAGCGGGGTTTACAATGAGCAGTTCTTC
-,TRBJ2-2,few,TRBV29-1,CSVRDSGELFF,TGCAGCGTCCGTGATTCCGGGGAGCTGTTTTTT